This paragraph covers one T cell receptor (beta chain) sequence. In this sample, this clonotype turned up a few times. This receptor's antigen is unknown. Base qualities were left out, and no much larger clone turns up one base away. The data stem from a study of T cells in Graves' hyperthyroidism and ophthalmopathy (dated by TCRdb to the late 2010s). With regard to the full study: A discovery cohort of roughly 100 patients, about 40 with Graves' ophthalmopathy and 55 to 60 with stable Graves' hyperthyroidism, was used to find distinguishing TCR V-J signatures. Prospective prediction of ophthalmopathy was tested in an independent validation cohort consisting of 18 hyperthyroidism patients and around 17 patients who later progressed to ophthalmopathy. The roughly 100 discovery patients were randomly split 7:3 into training and test sets. Thyroid tissue and blood T-cell repertoires from about 6 Graves' hyperthyroidism patients were also compared in the study. Following sampling, methimazole starting at 30 mg daily was given to hyperthyroidism patients, and high-dose intravenous methylprednisolone was given to ophthalmopathy patients. The paper describes TCR Vbeta CDR3 sequencing of roughly 130 peripheral blood samples, made up of roughly 45 ophthalmopathy patients, around 73 hyperthyroidism patients and roughly 17 progressor patients. Study-wide conclusions, independent of this receptor: In validation, the model predicted progression to ophthalmopathy a median of 6.5 months before onset, with roughly 70% sensitivity and roughly 72% specificity. Most expanded thyroid clonotypes (frequency above 0.001) were also detected in blood, a finding suggesting that blood repertoires may reflect thyroid immune responses. No statistical method was used to set the sample size in advance, and investigators knew the group allocation. A 13 V-J signature model separated ophthalmopathy from stable hyperthyroidism, with around 88% sensitivity and around 84% specificity in cross-validation and 80%/75% in testing.

CDR1 and CDR2 are drawn from the germline V gene: SGHTA, FQGNSA. The CDR3 spans 13 residues, from the cysteine through the phenylalanine. The kept DNA is CDR3 alone, 39 bases in frame from the first base. V lost 7 bases and J lost 3 bases, and the count of bases not matched to a germline gene is 6. The study excluded patients with uncontrolled infections, other autoimmune diseases, pregnancy or lactation. Diagnoses were based on clinical symptoms, serum thyroxine and TRAb, thyroid ultrasound and orbital computed tomography. Total RNA was extracted with Trizol reagent, and quality was checked on an Agilent 2100 Bioanalyzer. The TCR beta CDR3 regions were amplified from the RNA transcripts. For the first round of RT-PCR on the TCR CDR3, the HTBI primer set was used together with the Qiagen OneStep RT-PCR kit. Libraries were constructed in a second round of multiplex PCR, after which size selection and purification were performed. Sequencing of the libraries was done on an Illumina HiSeq2000 using paired-end 100 bp reads. As for the authors' bioinformatics: SOAPnuke was used to process the raw data, with reads discarded if the reads contained adapters or uncalled bases, had a mean Phred below 15, or lacked an exact constant-primer or identifier match. COPE v1.2.5 was used to merge high-quality paired reads, and clonotypes were defined as unique nucleotide sequences. MiTCR v1.1 was used to align the clonotypes against IMGT TRBV, TRBD and TRBJ reference segments. Only V-J combinations with frequency above 0.0001, covering 99% to 99.2% of repertoires, were analysed. The TCS score was defined as F50 (clonal expansion) divided by E x V (chaos), with BLOSUM62-based TCRdist calculated between CDR3 peptides within each V-J. Welch's t-statistics and random forest reduced some 510 V-J features to roughly 13, which were used in a naive Bayes classifier (R e1071). The similarity between thyroid and blood repertoires was quantified using the Morisita-Horn index. Clones were called with MiXCR by TCRdb after fastp trimmed the public reads at Q25, and only in-frame beta chains were retained. Entries that share a CDR3 protein sequence are merged under the most common genes and DNA. It is TCRdb's table, rather than the study itself, that gives the V and J calls and clone size. This sample is represented by about 510,000 distinct CDR3 sequences; over 35% of them were singletons. The ten largest clones add up to approximately 44% of the sample.

Specimen: peripheral blood or thyroid tissue (not recorded which). The clonotype was recovered from an adult woman with Graves' disease, either hyperthyroidism or ophthalmopathy (not recorded which). The chain is assembled from TRBV7-2 and TRBJ2-7; TRBD1 fits 7 bases in the junction. The CDR3 is CASTQDRNYEQYF. In nucleotides, the sequence is TGTGCCAGCACCCAGGACAGGAACTACGAGCAGTACTTC.